This entry features one TCR beta chain sequence. Its antigen is unknown. Clones were read by immunoSEQ multiplex PCR, and TCRdb kept only the in-frame ones, dropping some. The top ten clones hold roughly 15% of a sample with about 150,000 clones, around 88% of them seen once. V was pared by 2 bases and J by 14 bases, with 2 bases of the junction left unmatched. The CDR3 covers 10 residues. Per germline, CDR1 DFQATT and CDR2 SNEGSKA (reference sequence). This record belongs to a study of T cell responses to AZD1222 COVID-19 vaccine. Study observations and caveats: The donor cohort was predominantly white British with a female majority, and clonal diversity may have been underestimated. There were repertoire samples only from the period after the peak T cell response.

This TCR was sampled from an adult in good health. The specimen was peripheral blood, collected on day 0 of AZD1222 vaccination. The chain combines TRBV20-1 with TRBJ1-4; 7 bases align to TRBD1. The CDR3 DNA sequence: TGCAGTGCTAGATGGGACAGTCTGTTTTTT. Its protein is CSARWDSLFF.